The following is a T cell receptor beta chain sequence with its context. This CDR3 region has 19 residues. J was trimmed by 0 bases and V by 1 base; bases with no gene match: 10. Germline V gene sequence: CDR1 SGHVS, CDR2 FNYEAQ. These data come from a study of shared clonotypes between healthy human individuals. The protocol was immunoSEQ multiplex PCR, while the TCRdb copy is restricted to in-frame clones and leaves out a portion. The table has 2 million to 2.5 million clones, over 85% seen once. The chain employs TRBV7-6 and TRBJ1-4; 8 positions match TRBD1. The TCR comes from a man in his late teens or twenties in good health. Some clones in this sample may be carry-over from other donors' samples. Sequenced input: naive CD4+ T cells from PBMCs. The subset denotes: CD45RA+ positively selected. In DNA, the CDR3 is TGTGCCAGCAGCTTAGTCGCCAGGGGGCTCTCTCCAACTAATGAAAAACTGTTTTTT. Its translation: CASSLVARGLSPTNEKLFF.